The rows below give T cell receptor beta chains drawn from one sample of a study of shared clonotypes between healthy human individuals. TCRdb keeps only in-frame clones here, not all; method: immunoSEQ multiplex PCR. This sample has around 500,000 clones, with around 79% found just once. Sequencing was carried out using PBMCs. Receptors were obtained from a middle-aged woman in good health. Some clones in this sample may be carry-over from other donors' samples. The CDR3 runs from the conserved cysteine through the conserved F or W. A D gene is named only where the DNA matches it firmly. Some rows mark clone size as missing; the rest say once, few, many or name a class of expanded clone.

j_gene: TRBJ2-4; d_gene: NA; abundance: NA; v_gene: TRBV5-1; CDR3nt: TGCGCCAGCACGCTCCAAGTCGGGGGCAAAAACATTCAGTACTTC; CDR3aa: CASTLQVGGKNIQYF
j_gene: TRBJ2-2; d_gene: NA; abundance: NA; v_gene: TRBV30; CDR3nt: TGTGCCTGGAGGATGGGGGTCGGGGAGCTGTTTTTT; CDR3aa: CAWRMGVGELFF
j_gene: TRBJ2-7; d_gene: NA; abundance: few; v_gene: TRBV28; CDR3nt: TGTGCCAGCAGTTTATTTGAGAGGGAAGAAGGGGACGAGCAGTACTTC; CDR3aa: CASSLFEREEGDEQYF
j_gene: TRBJ1-5; d_gene: TRBD1; abundance: NA; v_gene: TRBV7-2; CDR3nt: TGTGCCAGCAGCTTACGTGCAGGGGGTGAAAGCAATCAGCCCCAGCATTTT; CDR3aa: CASSLRAGGESNQPQHF
j_gene: TRBJ2-2; d_gene: TRBD2; abundance: few; v_gene: TRBV7-2; CDR3nt: TGTGCCAGCAGCGGACTAGCGGACACCGGGGAGCTGTTTTTT; CDR3aa: CASSGLADTGELFF
j_gene: TRBJ2-1; d_gene: NA; abundance: NA; v_gene: TRBV28; CDR3nt: TGTGCCAGCAGTTTATTGGCGGGGCAGGACAATGAGCAGTTCTTC; CDR3aa: CASSLLAGQDNEQFF
j_gene: TRBJ2-1; d_gene: NA; abundance: NA; v_gene: TRBV28; CDR3nt: TGTGCCAGCAGTTTAGTGCCCGCAGATGAGCAGTTCTTC; CDR3aa: CASSLVPADEQFF
j_gene: TRBJ1-5; d_gene: NA; abundance: many; v_gene: TRBV6-4; CDR3nt: TGTGCCAGCAGCCGGGAAATCAATCAGCCCCAGCATTTT; CDR3aa: CASSREINQPQHF
j_gene: TRBJ1-3; d_gene: NA; abundance: once; v_gene: TRBV6-1; CDR3nt: TGTGCCAGCAGTCTAGGACAAGTCTCTGGAAACACCATATATTTT; CDR3aa: CASSLGQVSGNTIYF
j_gene: TRBJ1-2; d_gene: TRBD1; abundance: NA; v_gene: TRBV7-2; CDR3nt: TGTGCCAGCAGTTCTACAGGGGGGAGTGGCTACACCTTC; CDR3aa: CASSSTGGSGYTF
j_gene: TRBJ1-5; d_gene: NA; abundance: NA; v_gene: TRBV2; CDR3nt: TGTGCCAGCAGTGAAGCCCAGTATAGCAATCAGCCCCAGCATTTT; CDR3aa: CASSEAQYSNQPQHF
j_gene: TRBJ2-1; d_gene: TRBD2; abundance: NA; v_gene: TRBV19; CDR3nt: TGTGCCAGTAACGGGAAGATGGGGAGGGACAATGAGCAGTTCTTC; CDR3aa: CASNGKMGRDNEQFF
j_gene: TRBJ2-1; d_gene: TRBD1; abundance: NA; v_gene: TRBV7-2; CDR3nt: TGTGCCAGCAGCGATCTCAGACAGGGGTGGAACAATGAGCAGTTCTTC; CDR3aa: CASSDLRQGWNNEQFF
j_gene: TRBJ2-2; d_gene: TRBD2; abundance: NA; v_gene: TRBV4-2; CDR3nt: TGTGCCAGCAGCCAAGAAACTAGCGGGGCTCCTTTTTTT; CDR3aa: CASSQETSGAPFF
j_gene: TRBJ2-5; d_gene: NA; abundance: NA; v_gene: TRBV5-4; CDR3nt: TGTGCCAGCAGCTCGGAACCGGGAGCAGAAGAGACCCAGTACTTC; CDR3aa: CASSSEPGAEETQYF
j_gene: TRBJ1-5; d_gene: NA; abundance: NA; v_gene: TRBV2; CDR3nt: TGTGCCAGCAGTTTCCTGAATGGGGGCAATCAGCCCCAGCATTTT; CDR3aa: CASSFLNGGNQPQHF
j_gene: TRBJ2-1; d_gene: NA; abundance: NA; v_gene: TRBV28; CDR3nt: TGTGCCAGCACATTTTCCGGAAGGTACAATGAGCAGTTCTTC; CDR3aa: CASTFSGRYNEQFF
j_gene: TRBJ1-2; d_gene: TRBD1; abundance: NA; v_gene: TRBV28; CDR3nt: TGTGCCAGCAGGCCCATATTCACCGGGACAGCCTATGGCTACACCTTC; CDR3aa: CASRPIFTGTAYGYTF
j_gene: TRBJ1-5; d_gene: NA; abundance: NA; v_gene: TRBV28; CDR3nt: TGTGCCAGCAGTACCCAAACCGGGACGGGCAATCAGCCCCAGCATTTT; CDR3aa: CASSTQTGTGNQPQHF
j_gene: TRBJ2-7; d_gene: NA; abundance: NA; v_gene: TRBV9; CDR3nt: TGTGCCAGCAGCGTAGGGGCCGGGCCTTTTTACGAGCAGTACTTC; CDR3aa: CASSVGAGPFYEQYF
j_gene: TRBJ2-1; d_gene: NA; abundance: NA; v_gene: TRBV5-1; CDR3nt: TGCGCCAGCAGCTTGCTAAGTGGGGATGAGCAGTTCTTC; CDR3aa: CASSLLSGDEQFF
j_gene: TRBJ1-4; d_gene: TRBD1; abundance: NA; v_gene: TRBV5-1; CDR3nt: TGCGCCAGCAGCTTGCAGGGGGCATCTCGTGAAAAACTGTTTTTT; CDR3aa: CASSLQGASREKLFF
j_gene: TRBJ2-4; d_gene: TRBD1; abundance: once; v_gene: TRBV27; CDR3nt: TGTGCCAGCAGTTCCGGACAGGGGGTAGGGATTCAGTACTTC; CDR3aa: CASSSGQGVGIQYF
j_gene: TRBJ2-3; d_gene: TRBD2; abundance: NA; v_gene: TRBV7-2; CDR3nt: TGTGCCAGCAGCTCGGGGGACTATTCACATACGCAGTATTTT; CDR3aa: CASSSGDYSHTQYF
j_gene: TRBJ1-2; d_gene: NA; abundance: NA; v_gene: TRBV11-2; CDR3nt: TGTGCCAGCAGCTTAGAAGCAGGGACCTTCTATGGCTACACCTTC; CDR3aa: CASSLEAGTFYGYTF
j_gene: TRBJ1-1; d_gene: NA; abundance: NA; v_gene: TRBV7-9; CDR3nt: TGTGCCAGCGGGGACAATGAAGCTTTCTTT; CDR3aa: CASGDNEAFF
j_gene: TRBJ2-1; d_gene: TRBD2; abundance: few; v_gene: TRBV4-1; CDR3nt: TGCGCCAGCAGCCAAGACCTGGCGGGAGGGGGCAATGAGCAGTTCTTC; CDR3aa: CASSQDLAGGGNEQFF
j_gene: TRBJ1-2; d_gene: NA; abundance: once; v_gene: TRBV6-1; CDR3nt: TGTGCCAGCAGTGGTGGGACAACTGTCTATGGCTACACCTTC; CDR3aa: CASSGGTTVYGYTF
j_gene: TRBJ1-2; d_gene: NA; abundance: NA; v_gene: TRBV5-4; CDR3nt: TGTGCCAGCAGCTTGGTGGGGGTCTTTGGCTACACCTTC; CDR3aa: CASSLVGVFGYTF
j_gene: TRBJ2-2; d_gene: NA; abundance: once; v_gene: TRBV7-9; CDR3nt: TGTGCCAGCAGCTTCGGACCGAACACCGGGGAGCTGTTTTTT; CDR3aa: CASSFGPNTGELFF
j_gene: TRBJ1-1; d_gene: NA; abundance: few; v_gene: TRBV29-1; CDR3nt: TGCAGCGTTGGGGCAGGCACTGAAGCTTTCTTT; CDR3aa: CSVGAGTEAFF
j_gene: TRBJ1-2; d_gene: NA; abundance: few; v_gene: TRBV19; CDR3nt: TGTGCCAGTACTCCCGGACGCGGCGGCTACACCTTC; CDR3aa: CASTPGRGGYTF
j_gene: TRBJ1-3; d_gene: NA; abundance: few; v_gene: TRBV28; CDR3nt: TGTGCCAGCAGTCCCACCCACGGGGGAGCTTGGAACACCATATATTTT; CDR3aa: CASSPTHGGAWNTIYF
j_gene: TRBJ1-5; d_gene: TRBD1; abundance: NA; v_gene: TRBV9; CDR3nt: TGTGCCAGCAGCGTTGGTCAGGGGGACAATCAGCCCCAGCATTTT; CDR3aa: CASSVGQGDNQPQHF
j_gene: TRBJ1-2; d_gene: TRBD1; abundance: NA; v_gene: TRBV27; CDR3nt: TGTGCCAGCAGTTCTTGGCAGGGGGGGACTTTCACCTTC; CDR3aa: CASSSWQGGTFTF